What follows describes a single T cell receptor beta chain. Its target is not known. The sample belongs to a study of T cells in tumors after PD-1 blockade. Study context: Patients had no prior checkpoint blockade, systemic immunosuppressants, or anti-cancer therapy within 4 weeks. Either cemiplimab 350 mg every 2 weeks or pembrolizumab 200 mg every 3 weeks was given.

Unmatched junction bases numbered 11, after V lost 4 bases and J lost 5 bases. Germline V gene lookup returns CDR1 MNHNS and CDR2 SASEGT. This CDR3 contains 16 residues. Overall study findings and caveats: Blood contained about two fifths of the tumor's TCR clonotypes.

Assay: immunoSEQ multiplex PCR; the TCRdb copy retains only in-frame clones and omits some. Among almost 35,000 clones listed, 55% to 80% were seen once. The V gene is TRBV6-1, the J gene TRBJ2-7, with TRBD1 identical over 10 bases. The source was PBMCs, collected after anti-PD-1 treatment. This clonotype was obtained from a human donor with basal cell carcinoma. DNA of the CDR3: TGTGCCAGCAGTGTTATTACCGGGACAGGGGTGAACGAGCAGTACTTC. Its translation: CASSVITGTGVNEQYF.